The rows below give T cell receptor beta chains drawn from one sample of a study of T-cell memory formation after mild COVID-19. TCRdb itself ran the 5' RACE reads through MiXCR, one entry per CDR3 protein. The sample contains hundreds of thousands of distinct CDR3 sequences, roughly a fifth of which appear only once. Material: PBMCs or a T cell subset sorted from them (not recorded which). These TCRs come from an adult woman who had mild COVID-19 (a few samples of this study predate the infection). Cell type and time point are not known. Each CDR3 is given with its conserved first and last residue. A D gene is named only where the DNA matches it firmly. Not all rows give a size; the values are once, few, many and, for expanded clones, a class.

>TRBV11-2|-|-|TRBJ2-7
CASSSTAPYEQYF
TGTGCCAGCAGCTCGACAGCGCCCTACGAGCAGTACTTC
>TRBV12-3/TRBV12-4|-|TRBD2|TRBJ2-1
CASSPRGDYRGNEQFF
TGTGCCAGCAGCCCAAGAGGGGACTACCGAGGCAATGAGCAGTTCTTC
>TRBV4-3|-|TRBD2|TRBJ2-1
CASSQDPAGGRDEQFF
TGCGCCAGCAGCCAAGATCCCGCGGGCGGGAGGGACGAGCAGTTCTTC
>TRBV7-9|-|-|TRBJ2-4
CASSLGGAAIQYF
TGTGCCAGCAGCTTAGGTGGGGCCGCCATTCAGTACTTC
>TRBV5-5|few|TRBD1|TRBJ1-1
CASSLGQGTAFF
TGTGCCAGCAGCTTGGGACAGGGTACAGCTTTCTTT
>TRBV5-1|-|TRBD1|TRBJ2-3
CASSTLTGWSTDTQYF
TGCGCCAGCAGCACCTTGACAGGGTGGAGCACAGATACGCAGTATTTT
>TRBV7-8|few|-|TRBJ2-1
CASSPRVSSYNEQFF
TGTGCCAGCAGCCCGCGGGTTAGCTCCTACAATGAGCAGTTCTTC
>TRBV5-1|few|-|TRBJ2-5
CASSIGTAGETQYF
TGCGCCAGCAGCATTGGGACCGCAGGCGAGACCCAGTACTTC
>TRBV3-1|-|-|TRBJ2-7
CASSQQPSSYEQYF
TGTGCCAGCAGCCAACAACCATCCTCCTACGAGCAGTACTTC
>TRBV4-2|-|-|TRBJ2-3
CASSRGGQALPDTQYF
TGTGCCAGCAGCCGGGGGGGACAGGCCTTGCCAGATACGCAGTATTTT
>TRBV6-5|few|-|TRBJ1-1
CASSYEGGNTEAFF
TGTGCCAGCAGTTACGAAGGGGGGAACACTGAAGCTTTCTTT
>TRBV19|-|-|TRBJ2-3
CASSWQRSTDTQYF
TGTGCCAGTAGTTGGCAGCGAAGCACAGATACGCAGTATTTT
>TRBV18|-|-|TRBJ2-2
CASSPQDTNTGELFF
TGTGCCAGCTCACCACAGGACACGAACACCGGGGAGCTGTTTTTT
>TRBV24-1|-|TRBD1|TRBJ1-2
CATSDPRTGTGYTF
TGTGCCACCAGTGATCCCCGGACAGGGACGGGCTACACCTTC
>TRBV7-9|-|-|TRBJ2-1
CASSLVNGRGGEQFF
TGTGCCAGCAGCTTAGTCAATGGGAGAGGTGGTGAGCAGTTCTTC
>TRBV9|-|TRBD2|TRBJ2-7
CASSAQSRASGFYEQYF
TGTGCCAGCAGCGCCCAATCACGGGCTAGCGGCTTCTACGAGCAGTACTTC
>TRBV9|few|TRBD1|TRBJ2-7
CASSAGQGSEQYF
TGTGCCAGCAGCGCCGGACAGGGCTCCGAGCAGTACTTC
>TRBV7-8|few|TRBD1|TRBJ2-2
CASSPTDRPLTGELFF
TGTGCCAGCAGCCCAACGGACAGGCCACTTACCGGGGAGCTGTTTTTT
>TRBV30|-|-|TRBJ2-7
CAWSTGFSYEQYF
TGTGCCTGGAGTACAGGGTTCTCCTACGAGCAGTACTTC
>TRBV7-2|few|-|TRBJ2-7
CASRDSAGSPYEQYF
TGTGCCAGCAGGGATTCGGCGGGGTCCCCCTACGAGCAGTACTTC
>TRBV7-8|many|-|TRBJ1-2
CASSLWSLRGRGYGYTF
TGTGCCAGCAGCTTATGGTCGCTCCGGGGGCGCGGCTATGGCTACACCTTC
>TRBV7-8|few|-|TRBJ1-1
CASSRTSHGGTEAFF
TGTGCCAGCAGCCGGACCTCCCATGGGGGCACTGAAGCTTTCTTT
>TRBV19|-|-|TRBJ1-5
CASSTPGADEKPQHF
TGTGCCAGTAGTACGCCAGGCGCCGATGAGAAGCCCCAGCATTTT
>TRBV4-2|-|-|TRBJ2-2
CASSQGATHTGELFF
TGTGCCAGCAGCCAAGGGGCGACCCACACCGGGGAGCTGTTTTTT
>TRBV7-2|few|-|TRBJ2-3
CASSLGRGGNADTQYF
TGTGCCAGCAGCTTAGGGCGCGGGGGCAACGCAGATACGCAGTATTTT
>TRBV12-3/TRBV12-4|-|-|TRBJ1-2
CASSPRVSLYGYTF
TGTGCCAGCAGTCCCAGGGTTTCCCTCTATGGCTACACCTTC
>TRBV29-1|-|TRBD1|TRBJ2-5
CSVVVSNDGTGRETQYF
TGCAGCGTTGTAGTGTCTAACGACGGGACAGGACGGGAGACCCAGTACTTC
>TRBV5-1|-|-|TRBJ1-5
CASSLGSASNQPQHF
TGCGCCAGCAGCTTAGGATCGGCTAGCAATCAGCCCCAGCATTTT
>TRBV5-1|-|-|TRBJ1-1
CASSLDGGATNTEAFF
TGCGCCAGCAGCTTGGACGGCGGCGCTACGAACACTGAAGCTTTCTTT
>TRBV12-3/TRBV12-4|many|TRBD1|TRBJ2-7
CASSWDSNYEQYF
TGTGCCAGCAGTTGGGACAGCAACTACGAGCAGTACTTC
>TRBV4-3|-|TRBD2|TRBJ2-1
CASSQGGGLANLNEQFF
TGCGCCAGCAGCCAAGGGGGGGGACTCGCCAACCTTAATGAGCAGTTCTTC
>TRBV12-3/TRBV12-4|few|-|TRBJ2-2
CAISGEKELFF
TGTGCCATCTCAGGGGAGAAGGAGCTGTTTTTT
>TRBV25-1|-|-|TRBJ1-6
CASSEGVVVLLHF
TGTGCCAGCAGTGAAGGGGTCGTGGTTCTCCTCCACTTT
>TRBV5-1|many|-|TRBJ2-3
CASSLERGSTDTQYF
TGCGCCAGCAGCTTGGAAAGGGGCAGCACAGATACGCAGTATTTT
>TRBV7-2|few|-|TRBJ2-7
CASSRRREYEQYF
TGTGCCAGCAGCCGCCGGAGAGAATACGAGCAGTACTTC
>TRBV7-9|few|-|TRBJ2-7
CASSYGVRGETYEQYF
TGTGCCAGCAGCTATGGGGTGCGGGGTGAAACCTACGAGCAGTACTTC
>TRBV24-1|few|-|TRBJ2-2
CATSDQDNTGELFF
TGTGCCACCAGTGATCAAGACAATACCGGGGAGCTGTTTTTT
>TRBV20-1|few|TRBD1|TRBJ1-1
CSARWQGAIRDTEAFF
TGCAGTGCTAGATGGCAGGGGGCAATCCGGGACACTGAAGCTTTCTTT
>TRBV21-1|few|-|TRBJ2-3
CASPSADTQYF
TGTGCCAGCCCGTCAGCAGATACGCAGTATTTT
>TRBV29-1|-|-|TRBJ2-1
CSVDNNEQFF
TGCAGCGTTGACAACAATGAGCAGTTCTTC
>TRBV3-1|-|TRBD1|TRBJ1-5
CASSRGGQGYQPQHF
TGTGCCAGCAGCCGGGGGGGACAGGGGTATCAGCCCCAGCATTTT
>TRBV6-2/TRBV6-3|few|-|TRBJ2-1
CASSYSGTAYNEQFF
TGTGCCAGCAGTTACTCCGGGACCGCCTACAATGAGCAGTTCTTC